This T cell receptor (beta chain) was identified in a study of T cells after yellow fever vaccination. MiXCR, run by TCRdb on the 5' RACE reads, gives a single entry per CDR3 protein. The table includes 120,000 or so distinct CDR3 sequences, about 8.2% detected once. The junction had 5 bases not matched to a gene; V was cut back by 8 bases and J by 5 bases. The CDR3 loop spans 12 amino acids. This clonotype was detected a few times. This specimen was CD8+ T cells sorted from PBMCs, taken on the day of the yellow fever booster vaccination. The receptor's source is a man aged 18 to 30 who received the YFV17D yellow fever vaccine. The chain is built from TRBV12-3 or TRBV12-4 and TRBJ1-1; 7 nucleotides match TRBD1. The CDR3, as DNA: TGTGCCAGCGGCTACAGGGGAACTGAAGCTTTCTTT. Protein product: CASGYRGTEAFF.